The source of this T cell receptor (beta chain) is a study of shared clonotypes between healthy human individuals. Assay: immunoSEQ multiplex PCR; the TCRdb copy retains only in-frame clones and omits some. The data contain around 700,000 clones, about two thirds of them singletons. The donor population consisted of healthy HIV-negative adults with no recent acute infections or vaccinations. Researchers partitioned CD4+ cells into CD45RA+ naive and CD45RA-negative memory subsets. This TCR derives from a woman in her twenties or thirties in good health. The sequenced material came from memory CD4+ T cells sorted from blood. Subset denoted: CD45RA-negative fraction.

Here the CDR3 reads CASSLRPGQGNYNEQFF. The CDR3 bases are TGTGCCAGCAGCTTAAGGCCGGGACAGGGGAACTACAATGAGCAGTTCTTC. V is TRBV7-2 and J is TRBJ2-1, with 10 bases aligning to TRBD1. V trimming: 2 bases; J trimming: 3 bases; junction bases outside the gene matches: 7. Germline CDR1 reads SGHTA; CDR2 reads FQGNSA. The CDR3 consists of 17 residues.